Below are 3 T cell receptor beta chains sequenced from a single sample in a study of CD8 T cells in ankylosing spondylitis. Regarding the study as a whole: Roughly eight highly homologous variants made up a TCR beta motif that seemed to typify ankylosing spondylitis blood.

Each CDR3 protein is one row after TCRdb ran MiXCR on the 5' RACE reads. Of 800,000 to 900,000 distinct CDR3 sequences detected, 12% appear once; the ten largest clones hold less than 0.65%. Their antigens remain unidentified. Material for sequencing was blood, either unsorted or a sorted T cell fraction (not recorded which). The receptors stem from a male donor with ankylosing spondylitis.

The chain uses TRBV6-1 and TRBJ1-1; 7 bases match TRBD1. Germline V CDR1 and CDR2: MNHNS, SASEGT. The CDR3 contains 15 residues. Trimming took 6 bases from V and 4 from J; bases not matched to a gene: 11. The CDR3 DNA reads as TGTGCCAGCAGGGGATCCGGGACAGAGGGCACTGAAGCTTTCTTT. This translates into CASRGSGTEGTEAFF.

The chain employs TRBV5-6 and TRBJ2-2; tentatively, D is TRBD1 (6 bases). Trimming shortened V by 6 bases and J by 6 bases, and 12 bases separated the two germline ends. The CDR3 has 13 amino acids. CDR1 is SGHDT, CDR2 YYEEEE, per germline. DNA for the CDR3: TGTGCCAGCAATCAGGGGTTCGCCGGGGAGCTGTTTTTT. The encoded protein is CASNQGFAGELFF.

This clonotype was picked up a small number of times. CDR3 amino acids: CASSLTHEPNYGYTF. Here the CDR3 DNA reads TGTGCCAGCAGCTTAACTCATGAGCCGAACTATGGCTACACCTTC. The rearrangement joins TRBV7-3 to TRBJ1-2; no reliable D call. This CDR3 is 15 amino acids long. Germline values: CDR1 SGHTA, CDR2 FQGTGA. Trimming cost V 0 bases and J 2 bases, with 10 bases left between them.